This entry lists 27 T cell receptor beta chains sequenced from one sample in a study of shared clonotypes between healthy human individuals. Measured with immunoSEQ multiplex PCR; TCRdb has only the in-frame clones, and not every one. This sample has more than 500,000 clones, with 90% to 96% found just once. The sequenced sample consisted of naive CD4+ T cells sorted from blood. Regarding subset: CD45RA+ positively selected. The receptor set was obtained from a woman in her twenties or thirties in good health.

V usage is TRBV7-5 and J usage is TRBJ2-7. TRBV7-5 is given as a pseudogene. The CDR3 extends over 14 amino acids. The CDR3 bases are TGTGTCAGAAGCCTACATTGGTTTTGCTACGAGCAGTACTTC. It is translated as CVRSLHWFCYEQYF.

The genes are TRBV7-6 and TRBJ1-2; possibly TRBD1 for D (5 bases). The V end was cut by 5 bases, the J end by 5 bases, with 24 bases between. Germline V gene sequence: CDR1 SGHVS, CDR2 FNYEAQ. The CDR3 spans 17 residues. The DNA for the CDR3 is TGTGCCAGCAGCCCCGGGGCAGGTCAAAGGGATCGGTATGGCTACACCTTC. Protein product: CASSPGAGQRDRYGYTF.

The chain has TRBV6-5 and TRBJ2-7; D tentatively fits TRBD1 or TRBD2 (5 bases each). There are 16 residues in the CDR3. V was clipped by 4 bases and J by 4 bases, with 20 bases between them. Germline CDR1 reads MNHEY; CDR2 reads SVGAGI. The CDR3 here is CASSWGTTGNTYEQYF. The CDR3, as DNA: TGTGCCAGCAGTTGGGGGACGACCGGGAACACTTACGAGCAGTACTTC.

The V call is TRBV7-8, the J call TRBJ2-7; 7 nucleotides match TRBD2. Per germline, CDR1 SGHVS and CDR2 FQNEAQ. The J segment lost 0 bases and the V segment lost 6 bases, leaving 5 bases of the junction unmatched. This CDR3 has 14 amino acids. The CDR3 DNA sequence: TGTGCCAGCAGGCGGCGGGAGATCTCCTACGAGCAGTACTTC. As protein: CASRRREISYEQYF.

The chain has TRBV5-1 and TRBJ2-7; 9 nucleotides align to TRBD1. The ends lost 5 bases at V and 7 bases at J; junction bases unmatched: 4. CDR3 length: 12 amino acids. CDR1 is SGHRS, CDR2 YFSETQ, per germline. The CDR3 bases are TGCGCCAGCAGACGGGACAGGGTAGAGCAGTACTTC. Translating it yields CASRRDRVEQYF.

The V call is TRBV10-3, the J call TRBJ2-6, with D possibly called TRBD1 or TRBD2 (5 bases each). The CDR3 is 16 residues long. The V end lost 4 bases, the J end lost 0 bases, and 10 bases lay between the germline ends. Per germline, CDR1 ENHRY and CDR2 SYGVKD. CDR3 loop: CAISGLGASGANVLTF. CDR3 nucleotide sequence: TGTGCCATCAGTGGCCTCGGGGCCTCTGGGGCCAACGTCCTGACTTTC.

A single count supports this clone. The chain carries TRBV28 and TRBJ2-2; 10 bases align to TRBD1. The CDR3 consists of 16 residues. Losses at the gene ends were 6 bases for V and 7 bases for J; bases not matched to a gene: 11. Germline CDR1 and CDR2: MDHEN and SYDVKM. In DNA form, the CDR3 reads TGTGCCAGCAGGATGCCGGGACAGGGGATCGTCGGGGAGCTGTTTTTT. This sequence encodes CASRMPGQGIVGELFF.

The chain has TRBV2 and TRBJ1-1; weak D call: TRBD1 (5 bases). Germline CDR1 SNHLY, CDR2 FYNNEI. There are 13 residues in the CDR3. Trimming stripped 4 bases from V and 4 bases from J, with 10 bases between. This CDR3 is CASSVGGITEAFF. CDR3 bases: TGTGCCAGCAGTGTCGGGGGAATCACTGAAGCTTTCTTT. The full variable domain, with the rest looked up from reference TRBV2 and TRBJ1-1, is EPEVTQTPSHQVTQMGQEVILRCVPISNHLYFYWYRQILGQKVEFLVSFYNNEISEKSEIFDDQFSVERPDGSNFTLKIRSTKLEDSAMYFCASSVGGITEAFFGQGTRLTVV.

V usage is TRBV4-1 and J usage is TRBJ2-7, with 7 bases aligning to TRBD2. The V gene end was trimmed by 1 base and the J gene end by 3 bases; junction bases not matched to a gene: 6. The CDR3 extends over 15 amino acids. The germline gives CDR1 MGHRA, CDR2 YSYEKL. The CDR3 DNA follows: TGCGCCAGCAGCCAAGTCGCCCAGCGGGGCTACGAGCAGTACTTC. Its translation: CASSQVAQRGYEQYF.

V and J are TRBV5-6 and TRBJ2-5, with 8 nucleotides matching TRBD2. Germline V lookup: CDR1 SGHDT, CDR2 YYEEEE. Germline trimming cut 0 bases from V and 5 bases from J; bases unmatched to any gene: 6. The length of the CDR3 is 15 residues. CDR3 region: CASSLAVTGGETQYF. The CDR3 bases are TGTGCCAGCAGCTTGGCCGTTACGGGAGGGGAGACCCAGTACTTC.

This sequence joins TRBV18 and TRBJ1-4, with D hard to call. Trimming removed 2 bases at V and 0 bases at J, with 10 bases between. The CDR3 is 16 amino acids. Germline lookup yields CDR1 KGHSH and CDR2 LQKENI. For the CDR3, the DNA is TGTGCCAGCTCACCATATGACCTCGCAACTAATGAAAAACTGTTTTTT. Residues: CASSPYDLATNEKLFF.

DNA for the CDR3: TGCGCCAGCAGCTTGCCCGATCAAGAGACCCAGTACTTC. It yields the protein CASSLPDQETQYF. The chain is built from TRBV5-1 and TRBJ2-5, with D unclear. This CDR3 is built from 13 residues. The V end was cut by 1 base, the J end by 2 bases, with 6 bases between. CDR1 is SGHRS, CDR2 YFSETQ, per germline.

The chain has TRBV29-1 and TRBJ2-4; no reliable D call. The CDR3 covers 11 residues. Trimming removed 0 bases from V and 6 bases from J, with 3 bases in between. In germline, CDR1 is SQVTM, CDR2 ANQGSEA. CDR3: CSVEERNIQYF. CDR3 bases: TGCAGCGTTGAAGAGAGAAACATTCAGTACTTC.

The J gene is TRBJ1-5, the V gene TRBV2; D gene unclear. The germline gives CDR1 SNHLY, CDR2 FYNNEI. CDR3 length: 13 residues. Trimming left V 6 bases short and J 0 bases short, with 6 bases between. The CDR3 DNA is TGTGCCAGCAGCTTGATTAGCAATCAGCCCCAGCATTTT. Its translation is CASSLISNQPQHF.

V is TRBV7-8 and J is TRBJ2-7; the match to TRBD2 covers 8 bases. CDR1 and CDR2 (germline): SGHVS, FQNEAQ. Trimming took 5 bases from V and 1 from J; bases not matched to a gene: 13. The CDR3 is made up of 17 amino acids. This CDR3 is CASSPPGRLASSYEQYF. The CDR3 region has the DNA TGTGCCAGCAGCCCTCCCGGGCGACTAGCGAGTTCCTACGAGCAGTACTTC. The full variable domain, completed using reference TRBV7-8 and TRBJ2-7, is GAGVSQSPRYKVAKRGQDVALRCDPISGHVSLFWYQQALGQGPEFLTYFQNEAQLDKSGLPSDRFFAERPEGSVSTLKIQRTQQEDSAVYLCASSPPGRLASSYEQYFGPGTRLTVT.

The gene calls are TRBV28 and TRBJ2-3, with D unresolved. V shed 2 bases and J shed 5 bases, with 14 bases lying between them. Looked up from germline, CDR1 is MDHEN and CDR2 is SYDVKM. The length of the CDR3 is 15 residues. The CDR3 is CASSLLAPVVDTQYF. The CDR3 DNA reads TGTGCCAGCAGTTTACTGGCCCCTGTTGTAGATACGCAGTATTTT.

This clone was recorded once. This sequence joins TRBV27 and TRBJ2-7, with a possible D match to TRBD2 (5 bases). CDR1 is MNHEY, CDR2 SMNVEV, per germline (reference sequence). The CDR3 sequence is 13 residues long. The germline V and J ends were trimmed by 7 bases and 4 bases, with 14 bases remaining between them. The CDR3 loop reads CASMNPPGYEQYF. The CDR3 coding sequence is TGTGCCAGCATGAACCCTCCGGGGTACGAGCAGTACTTC.

The chain employs TRBV19 and TRBJ1-1; D unresolved. The V gene's germline CDR1 is LNHDA and CDR2 SQIVND (reference sequence). V lost 8 bases and J lost 1, with 17 bases in between. The CDR3 consists of 15 residues. CDR3 DNA: TGTGCCAGTTGTCGGAGGCAGGAGACGAACACTGAAGCTTTCTTT. This codes for CASCRRQETNTEAFF.

The gene calls are TRBV11-3 and TRBJ2-2; TRBD1 agrees at 7 bases. The CDR3 contains 15 residues. J gave up 6 bases and V 1 base, and 5 bases lay outside the gene matches. Germline V gene lookup returns CDR1 SGHNT and CDR2 YENEEA. The chain's CDR3 is CASSLVSQGAGELFF. DNA for the CDR3: TGTGCCAGCAGCTTAGTGTCGCAGGGGGCCGGGGAGCTGTTTTTT.

This rearrangement joins TRBV6-5 to TRBJ1-2; D is undetermined. Trimming cost V 4 bases and J 4 bases, with 19 bases left between them. The CDR3 has 16 residues. Germline CDR1 and CDR2: MNHEY and SVGAGI. CDR3 nucleotide sequence: TGTGCCAGCAGTTTGGGAGAGAGGCCCGGCCGCTATGGCTACACCTTC. This codes for CASSLGERPGRYGYTF.

The chain links TRBV21-1 to TRBJ1-2. TRBV21-1 is assigned pseudogene status. The CDR3 contains 17 residues. The CDR3 region is CASSKVGRGHFGRGYTF. The CDR3 bases are TGTGCCAGCAGCAAAGTTGGCCGGGGGCATTTCGGTCGAGGCTACACCTTC.

This rearrangement joins TRBV2 to TRBJ2-6; 7 bases fit TRBD2. The CDR3 extends over 15 amino acids. Germline values: CDR1 SNHLY, CDR2 FYNNEI. V trimming: 6 bases; J trimming: 2 bases; junction bases outside the gene matches: 4. Here the CDR3 reads CASRAGETGANVLTF. DNA for the CDR3: TGTGCCAGCAGGGCGGGAGAGACTGGGGCCAACGTCCTGACTTTC.

V gene TRBV5-1 combines with J gene TRBJ2-5; 9 bases agree with TRBD2. This CDR3 is 14 amino acids long. The V gene end was trimmed by 6 bases and the J gene end by 5 bases; junction bases not matched to a gene: 8. CDR1 and CDR2 (germline): SGHRS, YFSETQ. The CDR3 spells CASIAGGSSETQYF. The CDR3 nucleotides are TGCGCCAGCATTGCGGGAGGGTCGTCGGAGACCCAGTACTTC.

This chain links TRBV5-1 with TRBJ2-2; D is possibly TRBD2 (5 bases). This CDR3 is 15 amino acids long. From germline, CDR1 is SGHRS and CDR2 YFSETQ. Trimming cost V 0 bases and J 7 bases, with 13 bases left between them. The CDR3 nucleotides read TGCGCCAGCAGCTTGGTTTTAACGGGGAGCGGGGAGCTGTTTTTT. Translating gives CASSLVLTGSGELFF.

The V call is TRBV18, the J call TRBJ1-1, with TRBD1 matching 7 bases. The CDR3 has 14 amino acids. CDR1 and CDR2 (germline): KGHSH, LQKENI. Trimming cost V 6 bases and J 0 bases; bases outside gene matches: 4. For the CDR3, the DNA is TGTGCCAGCTCTTCGACAGGGATGAACACTGAAGCTTTCTTT. This codes for CASSSTGMNTEAFF.

This chain links TRBV10-3 with TRBJ1-2; 9 positions agree with TRBD1. Germline CDR1 reads ENHRY; CDR2 reads SYGVKD. Unmatched junction bases numbered 11, after V lost 9 bases and J lost 6 bases. The CDR3 sequence is 14 residues long. The CDR3: CAISSGTGINGYTF. CDR3 DNA sequence: TGTGCCATTAGCTCCGGGACAGGGATTAATGGCTACACCTTC.

The chain employs TRBV5-1 and TRBJ1-2; D remains unclear. The V gene lost 3 bases and the J gene lost 4 bases, with 10 bases spanning the gap. Germline-derived CDR1 and CDR2 are SGHRS and YFSETQ. The CDR3 consists of 13 residues. The CDR3 DNA follows: TGCGCCAGCAGCTCTAGGGAAGGCTATGGCTACACCTTC. It translates to CASSSREGYGYTF.